This TCR beta chain was obtained from a study of cytomegalovirus exposure and HLA in healthy donors. General study findings and limits: In an earlier analysis, productive rearrangement rates for most beta V segments clustered near 90% or 30%. Looking again later, the authors saw that most CMV-associated TCR beta chains seemed HLA-restricted.

The germline V gene has CDR1 SEHNR and CDR2 FQNEAQ (reference sequence). Trimming cost V 7 bases and J 0 bases; bases outside gene matches: 5. This CDR3 has 15 residues. This clone appeared a few times. As yet, its antigen is unknown. The PCR ran on 60 Vbeta and 13 Jbeta primers. TCRdb's table, derived via immunoSEQ multiplex PCR, lists solely in-frame clones and lacks some. Here the sample spans fewer than 200,000 clones, more than 80% being singletons. Regarding donors, all were healthy bone marrow donors. This sequence originates from a woman aged 18-35 years in good health and CMV-seropositive. Specimen: PBMCs. The genes are TRBV7-9 and TRBJ1-3; 8 nucleotides align to TRBD1. In DNA form, the CDR3 reads TGTGCCAGCACGCAGGGGGCTAGCTCTGGAAACACCATATATTTT. Translation gives CASTQGASSGNTIYF.